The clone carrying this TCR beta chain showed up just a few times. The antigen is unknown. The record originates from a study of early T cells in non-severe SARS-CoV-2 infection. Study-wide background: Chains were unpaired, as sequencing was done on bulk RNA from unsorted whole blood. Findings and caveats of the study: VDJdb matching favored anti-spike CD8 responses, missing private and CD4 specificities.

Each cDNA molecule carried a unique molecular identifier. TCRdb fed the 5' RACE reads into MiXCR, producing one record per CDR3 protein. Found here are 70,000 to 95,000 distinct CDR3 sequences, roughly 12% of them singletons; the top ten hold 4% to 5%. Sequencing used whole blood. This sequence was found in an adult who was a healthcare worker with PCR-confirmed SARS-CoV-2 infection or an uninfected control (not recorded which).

This CDR3 reads CASALWSSSPTQYF. For the CDR3, the DNA is TGTGCCAGCGCACTATGGTCTTCCTCCCCGACCCAGTACTTC. The chain couples TRBV11-3 to TRBJ2-5; D is unclear. Trimming took 8 bases from V and 7 from J, leaving 20 bases between them. Germline values: CDR1 SGHNT, CDR2 YENEEA. This CDR3 contains 14 residues.